Described below is a single T cell receptor beta chain sequence and its context. The antigen it recognizes is unknown. Per-nucleotide qualities are absent, and no much larger clonotype sits a single base away. These data come from a study of blood T cell repertoires in COVID-19 (dated by TCRdb to about 2020). About the study as a whole: Samples covering the acute and convalescent phases of COVID-19 were provided by collaborators in the United States, Italy and Spain. A freely available public database, intended as a resource for researchers studying the immune response to SARS-CoV-2, is where the repertoires were released. Nearly every sample came with metadata listing a de-identified subject ID, COVID-19 status, age in years and sex. Where available, HLA class I and class II types were obtained from metadata supplied by the sample provider rather than from assay-based typing. Samples came from the ongoing ImmuneRACE study (first 160 participants) plus 1,254 subjects from 6 global collaborators. Subjects who had been exposed to COVID-19, were actively infected with it, or had recovered from it provided the deeply sampled blood TCRbeta repertoires that made up the dataset. The material from the prospective study consisted of cDNA or gDNA derived from T cells, B-cell-depleted T cells, or PBMCs.

TCRbeta CDR3 regions were amplified from genomic DNA by means of the immunoSEQ Assay, a bias-controlled multiplex PCR. The authors' pipeline ran thus. The number of nucleated cells in each sample was estimated by amplification of reference gene primers within the assay. Sequence reads were collapsed and filtered to measure the absolute abundance of every unique TCRbeta CDR3 rearrangement. Productive Simpson clonality was computed per sample as the square root of Simpson's diversity index over productive rearrangements. The source is immuneACCESS, and TCRdb retained only in-frame sequences with V and J called. Part of the clones is not carried over; for the studies checked, unresolved V genes explain less than half of this, and the remainder is unexplained. Clone size and the V and J calls come from that table; the DNA yielded D and trimming. Here the sample has about 210,000 clones; more than 65% occur a single time. The top ten constitute roughly 8.7% of the sample.

Results the study describes overall, beyond this receptor: How much clinical and demographic metadata was included differed by source and by participant, and the metadata was provided uncurated.

Whole blood was collected in K2EDTA tubes by collaborating institutions according to the institutions' own protocols. For TCRbeta analysis, collaborators shipped samples as frozen whole blood, isolated PBMCs, or DNA extracted from either of those sample types. Based on the germline V gene (reference sequence), the CDR1 and CDR2 sequences are LNHDA and SQIVND. The CDR3 contains 14 residues, cysteine and phenylalanine counted. Of all the DNA, just the CDR3 is kept, 42 bases in frame from base 1. V drops 3 bases and J drops 7 bases, leaving 12 bases in between. The specimen sequenced was peripheral blood. The chain couples TRBV19 to TRBJ1-4; the D gene is perhaps TRBD1, on 5 matching bases. This clonotype was sampled from a man between 45 and 60 years old with active or convalescent COVID-19. The CDR3 is CASSIWGRGEKLFF. The nucleotide sequence is TGTGCCAGTAGTATCTGGGGAAGGGGTGAAAAACTGTTTTTT. Where the CDR3 stops, the reference TRBV19 and TRBJ1-4 genes take over; the full variable domain is DGGITQSPKYLFRKEGQNVTLSCEQNLNHDAMYWYRQDPGQGLRLIYYSQIVNDFQKGDIAEGYSVSREKKESFPLTVTSAQKNPTAFYLCASSIWGRGEKLFFGSGTQLSVL.